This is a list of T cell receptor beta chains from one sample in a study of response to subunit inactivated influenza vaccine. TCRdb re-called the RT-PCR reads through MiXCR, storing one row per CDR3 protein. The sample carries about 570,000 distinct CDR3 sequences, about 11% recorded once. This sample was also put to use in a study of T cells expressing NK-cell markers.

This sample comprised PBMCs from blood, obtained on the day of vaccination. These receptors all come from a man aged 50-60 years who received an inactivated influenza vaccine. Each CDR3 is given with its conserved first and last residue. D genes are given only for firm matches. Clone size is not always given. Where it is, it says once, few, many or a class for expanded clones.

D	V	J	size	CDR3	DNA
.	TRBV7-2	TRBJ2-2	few	CASSSYRAETGELFF	TGTGCCAGCAGCTCCTACAGGGCTGAAACCGGGGAGCTGTTTTTT
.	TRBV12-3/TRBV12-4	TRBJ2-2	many	CASSLSRALNTGELFF	TGTGCCAGCAGTTTAAGCCGGGCTTTAAACACCGGGGAGCTGTTTTTT
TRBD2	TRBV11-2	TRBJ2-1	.	CASSSRGVAASSYNEQFF	TGTGCCAGCAGCTCCCGGGGGGTAGCGGCCAGCTCCTACAATGAGCAGTTCTTC
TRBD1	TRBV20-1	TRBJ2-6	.	CSARVTGATHSGANVLTF	TGCAGTGCTCGAGTGACAGGGGCCACCCACTCTGGGGCCAACGTCCTGACTTTC
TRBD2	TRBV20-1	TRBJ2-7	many	CSAATGGGYEQYF	TGCAGTGCTGCGACGGGGGGGGGCTACGAGCAGTACTTC
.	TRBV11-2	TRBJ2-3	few	CASSLLWEGTDTQYF	TGTGCCAGCAGCTTATTGTGGGAGGGCACAGATACGCAGTATTTT
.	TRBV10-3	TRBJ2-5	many	CAISRDPQETQYF	TGTGCCATCAGTAGGGACCCACAAGAGACCCAGTACTTC
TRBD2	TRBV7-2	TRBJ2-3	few	CASSQGPSGGFDAQYF	TGTGCCAGCAGCCAAGGGCCTAGCGGGGGCTTCGACGCGCAGTATTTT
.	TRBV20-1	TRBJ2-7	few	CSAWDSGAYEQYF	TGCAGTGCTTGGGACTCCGGGGCCTACGAGCAGTACTTC
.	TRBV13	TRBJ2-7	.	CASSLVALGSPAYEQYF	TGTGCCAGCAGCTTAGTGGCCTTGGGGAGCCCAGCATACGAGCAGTACTTC
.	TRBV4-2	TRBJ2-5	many	CASSQDAREETQYF	TGTGCCAGCAGCCAAGATGCTAGAGAAGAGACCCAGTACTTC
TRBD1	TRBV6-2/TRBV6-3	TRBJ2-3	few	CASKRPGQGADTQYF	TGTGCCAGCAAAAGACCGGGACAGGGGGCAGATACGCAGTATTTT
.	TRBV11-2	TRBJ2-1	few	CASHLGRTVYNEQFF	TGTGCCAGCCACCTTGGACGAACCGTCTACAATGAGCAGTTCTTC
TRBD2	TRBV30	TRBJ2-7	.	CAWSGEGGIAYEQYF	TGTGCCTGGAGCGGGGAGGGAGGGATCGCCTACGAGCAGTACTTC
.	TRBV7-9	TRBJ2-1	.	CASSTRTPRNEQFF	TGTGCCAGCAGCACTCGGACTCCCCGCAATGAGCAGTTCTTC
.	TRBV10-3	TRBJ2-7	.	CAISNVGYEQYF	TGTGCCATCAGCAACGTTGGCTACGAGCAGTACTTC
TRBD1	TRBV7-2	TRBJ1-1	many	CASSTTGGAFF	TGTGCCAGCAGCACTACAGGGGGGGCTTTCTTT
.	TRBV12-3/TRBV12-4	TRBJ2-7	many	CASVPVGRVGTYEQYF	TGTGCCAGCGTCCCAGTGGGTCGGGTGGGGACCTACGAGCAGTACTTC
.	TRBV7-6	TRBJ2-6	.	CASSSGRPGANVLTF	TGTGCCAGCAGCTCGGGGCGCCCTGGGGCCAACGTCCTGACTTTC
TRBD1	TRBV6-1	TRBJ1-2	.	CASGRGTGGYYGYTF	TGTGCCAGCGGAAGGGGGACAGGGGGTTACTATGGCTACACCTTC
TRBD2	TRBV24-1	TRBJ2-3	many	CATSDFGGSNTQYF	TGTGCCACCAGTGATTTCGGGGGGAGTAATACGCAGTATTTT
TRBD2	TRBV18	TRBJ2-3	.	CASQPLGGRADTQYF	TGTGCCAGCCAGCCCCTGGGCGGGAGAGCAGATACGCAGTATTTT
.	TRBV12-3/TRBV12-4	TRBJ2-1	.	CASSPLAGTVNEQFF	TGTGCCAGCAGTCCTCTCGCGGGGACGGTAAATGAGCAGTTCTTC
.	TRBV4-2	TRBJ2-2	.	CASSQADSNPGAGELFF	TGTGCCAGCAGCCAAGCGGACTCCAATCCAGGGGCCGGGGAGCTGTTTTTT
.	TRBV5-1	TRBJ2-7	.	CASSYPRPYEQYF	TGCGCCAGCAGCTATCCTAGGCCCTACGAGCAGTACTTC
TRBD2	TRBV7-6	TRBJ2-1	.	CASSPRASGSANEQFF	TGTGCCAGCAGCCCAAGGGCTAGCGGGAGTGCCAATGAGCAGTTCTTC
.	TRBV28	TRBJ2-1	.	CATTEDSNSVNEQFF	TGTGCCACAACCGAGGACAGCAACAGCGTCAATGAGCAGTTCTTC
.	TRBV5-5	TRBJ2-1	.	CASSLPLSRNEQFF	TGTGCCAGCAGCTTACCCCTGTCTAGGAATGAGCAGTTCTTC
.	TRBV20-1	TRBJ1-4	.	CSARDRAEKLFF	TGCAGTGCTAGAGACAGGGCGGAAAAACTGTTTTTT
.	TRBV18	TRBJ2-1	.	CASSPPDSFNEQFF	TGTGCCAGCTCACCACCTGACAGCTTCAATGAGCAGTTCTTC
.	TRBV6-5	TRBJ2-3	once	CASSYGTPLSTDTQYF	TGTGCCAGCAGTTACGGGACACCTCTTAGCACAGATACGCAGTATTTT
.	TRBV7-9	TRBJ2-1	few	CASDPFGGSYNEQFF	TGTGCCAGCGATCCTTTTGGCGGCTCCTACAATGAGCAGTTCTTC
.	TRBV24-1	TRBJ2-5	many	CATSATTGEETQYF	TGTGCCACCAGTGCCACGACGGGGGAAGAGACCCAGTACTTC
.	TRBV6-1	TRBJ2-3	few	CASSGRSFGTDTQYF	TGTGCCAGCAGTGGTCGGTCGTTCGGCACAGATACGCAGTATTTT
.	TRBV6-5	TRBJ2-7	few	CASSLLTGHEQYF	TGTGCCAGCAGCCTACTCACGGGGCACGAGCAGTACTTC
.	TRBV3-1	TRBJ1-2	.	CASSQGTWWDVYGYTF	TGTGCCAGCAGCCAAGGAACATGGTGGGACGTCTATGGCTACACCTTC
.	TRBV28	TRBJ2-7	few	CACRQGLSYEQYF	TGTGCCTGCCGCCAAGGCCTGTCCTACGAGCAGTACTTC
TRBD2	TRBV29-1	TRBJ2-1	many	CSALLAGATSYNEQFF	TGCAGCGCCCTACTAGCGGGAGCGACCTCCTACAATGAGCAGTTCTTC
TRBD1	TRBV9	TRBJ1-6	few	CASSSQGTGNSPLHF	TGTGCCAGCAGCTCACAGGGGACGGGGAATTCACCCCTCCACTTT
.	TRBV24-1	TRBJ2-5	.	CATSDSTGTQETQYF	TGTGCCACCAGTGATTCCACAGGGACCCAAGAGACCCAGTACTTC
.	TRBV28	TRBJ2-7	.	CASSLIGYSYEQYF	TGTGCCAGCAGTTTAATCGGTTATTCCTACGAGCAGTACTTC
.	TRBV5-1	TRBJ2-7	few	CASSLAHSSYEQYF	TGCGCCAGCAGCTTGGCGCACAGCAGCTACGAGCAGTACTTC
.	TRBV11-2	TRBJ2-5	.	CASSFNSEQETQYF	TGTGCCAGCAGCTTTAATAGCGAACAAGAGACCCAGTACTTC
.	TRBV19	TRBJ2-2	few	CATSPSNANTGELFF	TGTGCCACATCACCCTCGAACGCGAACACCGGGGAGCTGTTTTTT
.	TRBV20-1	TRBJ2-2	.	CSARAPQTNTGELFF	TGCAGTGCTAGAGCTCCTCAAACGAACACCGGGGAGCTGTTTTTT
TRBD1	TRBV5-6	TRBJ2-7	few	CASSEGTGDYEQYF	TGTGCCAGCAGCGAAGGGACAGGGGACTACGAGCAGTACTTC
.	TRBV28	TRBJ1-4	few	CASSAGFNGKLFF	TGTGCCAGCAGTGCAGGGTTCAATGGAAAACTGTTTTTT
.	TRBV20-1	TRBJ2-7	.	CSARTADYEQYF	TGCAGTGCTCGGACTGCCGACTACGAGCAGTACTTC
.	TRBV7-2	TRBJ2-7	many	CASSLAGRGIVYEQYF	TGTGCCAGCAGCTTAGCGGGGAGGGGGATTGTCTACGAGCAGTACTTC
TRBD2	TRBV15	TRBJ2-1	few	CATSLAGGPSEQFF	TGTGCCACCAGTTTAGCGGGGGGGCCCAGTGAGCAGTTCTTC
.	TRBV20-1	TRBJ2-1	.	CSASRGRAWEQFF	TGCAGTGCTAGTCGTGGCAGGGCATGGGAGCAGTTCTTC
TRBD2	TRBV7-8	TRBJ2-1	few	CASSGGTSGSEQFF	TGTGCCAGCAGCGGCGGGACTAGCGGGAGCGAACAGTTCTTC